A selection of T cell receptor beta chains follows, all from one sample in a study of long-term antiretroviral therapy in people with HIV. The table came from immunoSEQ multiplex PCR; TCRdb's copy has only in-frame clones and leaves some out. In the table there are approximately 16,000 clones, approximately 84% of which are singletons. This material consisted of unsorted PBMCs, taken 1.2 years before starting antiretroviral therapy. The receptors stem from a young man with HIV. The CDR3 runs from the conserved cysteine through the conserved F or W. Fields, in order: D gene, V gene, J gene, clone size, CDR3 DNA, CDR3 protein. D genes are given only for firm matches. Expanded clones get a size class; other rows say once, few or many, or leave the size out.

D: .
V: TRBV25-1
J: TRBJ1-2
size: .
DNA: TGTGCCAGCAGTGCTACTACAGGGAGCTATGGCTACACCTTC
CDR3: CASSATTGSYGYTF

D: .
V: TRBV5-4
J: TRBJ1-6
size: .
DNA: TGTGCCAGCAGTACCGGGCCGCTAACGAGGCCGGATGTTTCACCCCTCCACTTT
CDR3: CASSTGPLTRPDVSPLHF

D: TRBD1
V: TRBV18
J: TRBJ1-4
size: .
DNA: TGTGCCAGCTCACCGGGACAGGTGATCGGTGAAAAACTGTTTTTT
CDR3: CASSPGQVIGEKLFF

D: .
V: TRBV25-1
J: TRBJ2-2
size: few
DNA: TGTGCCAGCAGTGAAAGGGTCAAGAACACCGGGGAGCTGTTTTTT
CDR3: CASSERVKNTGELFF

D: .
V: TRBV7-9
J: TRBJ1-1
size: .
DNA: TGTGCCAGCAGCTCTATGAACACTGAAGCTTTCTTT
CDR3: CASSSMNTEAFF

D: TRBD1
V: TRBV27
J: TRBJ2-2
size: .
DNA: TGTGCCAGCAGTACCACCGGGACAGGAAACACCGGGGAGCTGTTTTTT
CDR3: CASSTTGTGNTGELFF

D: .
V: TRBV6-5
J: TRBJ2-3
size: .
DNA: TGTGCCAGCAGTCGGGGGTTCACAGATACGCAGTATTTT
CDR3: CASSRGFTDTQYF

D: .
V: TRBV7-2
J: TRBJ1-4
size: .
DNA: TGTGCCAGCAGCCAAAGCCGGGAAAAACTGTTTTTT
CDR3: CASSQSREKLFF

D: TRBD2
V: TRBV11-1
J: TRBJ2-1
size: once
DNA: TGTGCCAGCAGCTTAGCGGGTAGCGGGGGGACTGGCTACAATGAGCAGTTCTTC
CDR3: CASSLAGSGGTGYNEQFF

D: .
V: TRBV18
J: TRBJ2-5
size: .
DNA: TGTGCCAGCTCACCTTCCGGAGGTACAAAAGAGACCCAGTACTTC
CDR3: CASSPSGGTKETQYF

D: .
V: TRBV2
J: TRBJ2-7
size: .
DNA: TGTGCCAGCAAGACCTACGAGCAGTACTTC
CDR3: CASKTYEQYF

D: .
V: TRBV27
J: TRBJ1-4
size: .
DNA: TGTGCCAGCAGTTCCTCCCGACGCGAAAAACTGTTTTTT
CDR3: CASSSSRREKLFF

D: TRBD2
V: TRBV7-9
J: TRBJ2-5
size: .
DNA: TGTGCCAGCTCCCCTACTAGCGTCCAAGAGACCCAGTACTTC
CDR3: CASSPTSVQETQYF

D: TRBD2
V: TRBV13
J: TRBJ2-2
size: .
DNA: TGTGCCAGCAATAAAAAAAGCGGGAGGGCCATCGGGGAGCTGTTTTTT
CDR3: CASNKKSGRAIGELFF

D: .
V: TRBV4-1
J: TRBJ2-3
size: .
DNA: TGCGCCAGCAGCCAAGATCTACTCGGAGCGAGAGGGCAAGATACGCAGTATTTT
CDR3: CASSQDLLGARGQDTQYF

D: TRBD2
V: TRBV7-9
J: TRBJ2-3
size: .
DNA: TGTGCCAGCAGGGTGAGCGGGGGAAGCACAGATACGCAGTATTTT
CDR3: CASRVSGGSTDTQYF

D: .
V: TRBV19
J: TRBJ1-2
size: once
DNA: TGTGCCAGTAAGGAGGTGACCTATGGCTACACCTTC
CDR3: CASKEVTYGYTF

D: .
V: TRBV21-1
J: TRBJ2-7
size: .
DNA: TGTGCCAGCAGCGCCAAAGAGACCCCAGGGCTAGCCAACGAGCAGTACTTC
CDR3: CASSAKETPGLANEQYF

D: TRBD1
V: TRBV19
J: TRBJ1-6
size: .
DNA: TGTGCCAGTAGGGCGACAGGGGGCAATTCACCCCTCCACTTT
CDR3: CASRATGGNSPLHF

D: .
V: TRBV27
J: TRBJ1-2
size: .
DNA: TGTGCCAGCAGTTTATCGAGAAGGTCGGGTGGCTACACCTTC
CDR3: CASSLSRRSGGYTF

D: .
V: TRBV19
J: TRBJ1-3
size: .
DNA: TGTGCCAGTAACCATCCCAGTACTGGAAACACCATATATTTT
CDR3: CASNHPSTGNTIYF

D: .
V: TRBV28
J: TRBJ1-1
size: once
DNA: TGTGCCAGCAGTTTAGTCAGGGTTAACACTGAAGCTTTCTTT
CDR3: CASSLVRVNTEAFF

D: .
V: TRBV7-9
J: TRBJ2-7
size: few
DNA: TGTGCCAGCAGCCTGTCACAGAGCTCCTACGAGCAGTACTTC
CDR3: CASSLSQSSYEQYF

D: .
V: TRBV20-1
J: TRBJ2-7
size: once
DNA: TGCAGTGCTAGAGTCAGCTTCGAGCAGTACTTC
CDR3: CSARVSFEQYF

D: .
V: TRBV2
J: TRBJ1-2
size: .
DNA: TGTGCCAGCAGGCTGGGGGAGATCAGTGGCTACACCTTC
CDR3: CASRLGEISGYTF

D: .
V: TRBV7-2
J: TRBJ1-4
size: .
DNA: TGTGCCAGCAGTCTACAGGGAACCGGTGAAAAACTGTTTTTT
CDR3: CASSLQGTGEKLFF

D: TRBD2
V: TRBV10-1
J: TRBJ2-3
size: .
DNA: TGCGCCAGCAGTGAACTAGCGCATGGCACAGATACGCAGTATTTT
CDR3: CASSELAHGTDTQYF

D: .
V: TRBV9
J: TRBJ2-3
size: .
DNA: TGTGCCAGCAGCAGACTACCGCCTACGCAGTATTTT
CDR3: CASSRLPPTQYF

D: TRBD1
V: TRBV11-2
J: TRBJ1-3
size: once
DNA: TGTGCCAGCAGCCCCGGACAGGTCTCTGGAAACACCATATATTTT
CDR3: CASSPGQVSGNTIYF

D: .
V: TRBV2
J: TRBJ2-7
size: once
DNA: TGTGCCAGCAGTGACACGGCTATAGACCCCTACGAGCAGTACTTC
CDR3: CASSDTAIDPYEQYF

D: .
V: TRBV28
J: TRBJ1-1
size: .
DNA: TGTGCCAGCAGTCTCGAGAGGGCAGTGGGTATCTTCTTT
CDR3: CASSLERAVGIFF

D: .
V: TRBV19
J: TRBJ1-3
size: .
DNA: TGTGCCAGTATCCAGGGGAATGGAAACACCATATATTTT
CDR3: CASIQGNGNTIYF

D: .
V: TRBV5-1
J: TRBJ1-6
size: .
DNA: TGCGCCAGCAGATCCGGACCGGAGGATTGGTCCCTCCACTTT
CDR3: CASRSGPEDWSLHF

D: .
V: TRBV28
J: TRBJ1-3
size: .
DNA: TGTGCCAGCAGTCCATCGGTAACCTCTGGAAACACCATATATTTT
CDR3: CASSPSVTSGNTIYF

D: .
V: TRBV15
J: TRBJ2-1
size: .
DNA: TGTGCCACCAGCAGAGACCCACTTGCGGAGGGTGATGAGCAGTTCTTC
CDR3: CATSRDPLAEGDEQFF

D: TRBD2
V: TRBV7-2
J: TRBJ2-6
size: .
DNA: TGTGCCAGCAGCTTAAGAGTACGGACTAGCGGGGCTGGGGCCAACGTCCTGACTTTC
CDR3: CASSLRVRTSGAGANVLTF

D: .
V: TRBV5-1
J: TRBJ2-3
size: .
DNA: TGCGCCAGCAGCGAAACGCGTCCATCCCCCGAACGAGATACGCAGTATTTT
CDR3: CASSETRPSPERDTQYF

D: TRBD2
V: TRBV11-2
J: TRBJ2-2
size: .
DNA: TGTGCCAGCAGCGGGAGGGCCCCCGGGGAGCTGTTTTTT
CDR3: CASSGRAPGELFF